This T cell receptor beta chain was identified during a study of T cells in Graves' hyperthyroidism and ophthalmopathy. Exclusion of patients followed from uncontrolled infection, other autoimmune disease, pregnancy or lactation. With respect to this clonotype: Its target is not known.

Findings and limits, study-wide: Ophthalmopathy got predicted by the model a median approximately six months before its onset.

Authors of the study amplified TCR beta CDR3 regions from RNA transcripts. HTBI primers drove first-round RT-PCR of the TCR CDR3. A single record per CDR3 protein comes from TCRdb applying MiXCR to the multiplex PCR reads. The sample consists of over 650,000 distinct CDR3 sequences, 45% of them appearing once. The TCR sequence derives from an adult man with Graves' disease, either hyperthyroidism or ophthalmopathy (not recorded which). The sample comprised peripheral blood or thyroid tissue (not recorded which).

Written as DNA, the CDR3 is TGTGCCAGCAGCTTGGGGACCGAGATACCAGAGACCCAGTACTTC. It encodes CASSLGTEIPETQYF. This sequence joins TRBV7-9 and TRBJ2-5; D may be TRBD1 or TRBD2 (5 bases each). The CDR3 is 15 amino acids. CDR1 and CDR2 (germline): SEHNR, FQNEAQ (reference sequence). V lost 3 bases and J 4 bases, leaving 15 bases between the germline ends.